The clone carrying this T cell receptor beta chain was recorded many times. Its specificity is unknown. Via MiXCR, TCRdb re-called the 5' RACE reads, giving one row per CDR3 protein. The sample lists approximately 550,000 distinct CDR3 sequences, under 25% occurring once. This entry is derived from a study of T cells after yellow fever vaccination. On the study more broadly: Some fractions had low cell numbers, and these were prepared with SMART-Seq v4 Ultra Low Input. Findings of the study overall: Peaking faster, on day 5 versus 15, the secondary response was nonetheless weaker.

This CDR3 has 14 amino acids. V lost 0 bases and J 6 bases, leaving 10 bases between the germline ends. Germline V gene sequence: CDR1 SGHTA, CDR2 FQGNSA. The sample was PBMCs, taken 15 days after the yellow fever booster vaccination. The chain carries TRBV7-2 and TRBJ2-3; D possibly corresponds to TRBD2 (6 bases). This TCR was sampled from a man aged 25 to 40 who received the YFV17D yellow fever vaccine. The DNA of the CDR3 is TGTGCCAGCAGCTTAGCGACGGGAGCGGATACGCAGTATTTT. Its protein product is CASSLATGADTQYF. Looking up the rest from reference TRBV7-2 and TRBJ2-3 gives the full variable domain: GAGVSQSPSNKVTEKGKDVELRCDPISGHTALYWYRQSLGQGLEFLIYFQGNSAPDKSGLPSDRFSAERTGGSVSTLTIQRTQQEDSAVYLCASSLATGADTQYFGPGTRLTVL.